This T cell receptor beta chain was retrieved from a study of control samples from healthy donors and cancer patients (dated by TCRdb to about 2020). CDR1 and CDR2, per the germline V gene (reference sequence), are PRHDT and FYEKMQ. The CDR3 numbers 14 residues from cysteine through phenylalanine. The sequence is cut down to CDR3 DNA, 42 bases in frame from base 1. Germline trimming: 5 bases from V, 7 bases from J; junction bases outside gene matches: 10. The sample holds one count of this clone. Its antigen remains unidentified. Per-base quality was not reported, and no clone a single base away is much larger than it. The library came from the immunoSEQ multiplex PCR assay. Sourced from immuneACCESS, this table was stored by TCRdb with only in-frame sequences that have V and J called. A share of the clones is absent; for the studies checked, an unresolved V gene accounts for under half, and the remainder has no known explanation. In this sample the table shows 400,000 to 500,000 clones, 75% to 95% of which occur a single time. Jointly, the top ten make up around 6.4% of the sample.

Here the chain combines TRBV13 and TRBJ1-1; 7 junctional bases match TRBD1. The material sequenced was PBMCs. The sequence was obtained from a man aged 40-49 years with head and neck cancer. The CDR3 corresponds to CASSPRGNWGEAFF. The base sequence is TGTGCCAGCAGCCCCAGGGGGAACTGGGGTGAAGCTTTCTTT.